The 7 T cell receptor beta chains reported below all come from one sample, sequenced in a study of identical twins. TCRdb re-analysed the 5' RACE reads in MiXCR, keeping a single row per CDR3 protein. The sample comprises hundreds of thousands of distinct CDR3 sequences, around 6.1% of which are singletons, and about 1.8% rests with the top ten. What was sequenced was naive T cells sorted from blood. These receptors originate from a man between 18 and 29 years old in good health.

This clonotype was observed many times. J is TRBJ1-2 and V is TRBV27; D possibly corresponds to TRBD1 (6 bases). There are 14 residues in the CDR3. Germline lookup yields CDR1 MNHEY and CDR2 SMNVEV (reference sequence). V gave up 1 base and J gave up 8 bases, with 14 bases separating them. The DNA of the CDR3 is TGTGCCAGCAGTTTATTGGGGGGCCATGAGGGCTACACCTTC. As protein: CASSLLGGHEGYTF.

This clonotype was seen many times. The chain links TRBV20-1 to TRBJ1-1; the D is unclear. V lost 1 base to trimming and J lost 6 bases, with 6 bases between them. The CDR3 has 11 residues. Per germline, CDR1 DFQATT and CDR2 SNEGSKA (reference sequence). CDR3 in DNA: TGCAGTGCTAGAGTGGGAGCTGAAGCTTTCTTT. Translated: CSARVGAEAFF.

This clonotype was observed many times. The gene calls are TRBV29-1 and TRBJ1-5; 11 bases fit TRBD1. The CDR3 is made up of 14 amino acids. Germline V gives CDR1 SQVTM, CDR2 ANQGSEA. With 6 bases clipped from V and 4 bases from J, the junction kept 5 bases outside the gene matches. The CDR3: CSVRTGGSNQPQHF. The CDR3, as DNA: TGCAGCGTCCGGACAGGGGGCAGTAATCAGCCCCAGCATTTT.

This clonotype has just a few counts. The V and J genes are TRBV6-2 or TRBV6-3 and TRBJ1-5, with D uncertain. The CDR3 runs to 15 residues. From germline, CDR1 is MNHEY and CDR2 SVGEGT. V lost 6 bases and J lost 2, with 14 bases in between. CDR3 residues: CASSPSGWRNQPQHF. CDR3 DNA: TGTGCCAGCAGCCCCTCGGGGTGGCGCAATCAGCCCCAGCATTTT.

This clonotype came up many times. The V and J genes are TRBV11-2 and TRBJ2-7; no definite D call. V dropped 5 bases and J dropped 3 bases, with 14 bases sitting between them. This CDR3 has 14 residues. Germline V gene sequence: CDR1 SGHAT, CDR2 FQNNGV. The CDR3 region has the DNA TGTGCCAGCAGCCCCATAGTGGGATTCTACGAGCAGTACTTC. As protein: CASSPIVGFYEQYF.

In this sample, this clonotype turned up a few times. The chain carries TRBV12-3 or TRBV12-4 and TRBJ2-1; TRBD2 agrees at 10 bases. V lost 6 bases and J lost 2; bases outside the gene matches: 7. The CDR3 loop spans 16 amino acids. The CDR3 spells CASRTPGTSAYNEQFF. The DNA of the CDR3 is TGTGCCAGCAGAACCCCCGGGACTAGCGCCTACAATGAGCAGTTCTTC.

The sample holds many counts of this clonotype. The chain has TRBV20-1 and TRBJ2-3; the match to TRBD2 covers 7 bases. Germline lookup yields CDR1 DFQATT and CDR2 SNEGSKA (reference sequence). V dropped 0 bases and J dropped 3; count of bases not matched to a gene: 9. CDR3 length equals 16 residues. The CDR3 nucleotides read TGCAGTGCTAGAGATCCGGAGGGAGGGCGGACAGATACGCAGTATTTT. Its protein product is CSARDPEGGRTDTQYF.